These 22 T cell receptor beta chains were all obtained from the same sample, sequenced in a study of blood T cell repertoires in COVID-19. Method: immunoSEQ multiplex PCR; TCRdb's copy keeps in-frame clones and lacks some. The sample records over 60,000 clones, nearly 90% being singletons. The sample taken for sequencing was peripheral blood. These receptors all stem from a man between 70 and 80 years old with active or convalescent COVID-19.

The chain carries TRBV10-1 and TRBJ2-5, with 7 bases matching TRBD2. V lost 10 bases, J lost 3 bases, and 14 bases stayed unmatched. Germline assignment: CDR1 WNHNN and CDR2 SYGVQD (reference sequence). The CDR3 is 15 amino acids. The CDR3 reads CANFSLAEGEETQYF. The CDR3 DNA sequence: TGCGCCAACTTCTCCCTAGCGGAGGGAGAAGAGACCCAGTACTTC.

This chain connects TRBV7-3 to TRBJ2-5; TRBD2 aligns across 7 bases. V shed 2 bases and J 3 bases; nucleotides not matched to a gene: 0. This CDR3 has 13 amino acids. The germline V gene encodes CDR1 SGHTA and CDR2 FQGTGA. CDR3 sequence (DNA): TGTGCCAGCAGCTTACTAGCGGAAGAGACCCAGTACTTC. Translation: CASSLLAEETQYF.

The rearrangement links TRBV28 to TRBJ2-7; 8 nucleotides align to TRBD2. V lost 6 bases and J lost 4; bases outside the gene matches: 11. The CDR3 runs to 15 residues. Looked up from germline, CDR1 is MDHEN and CDR2 is SYDVKM. CDR3 nucleotide sequence: TGTGCCAGCAGGGCAGCGGGAGTGGCGAGATACGAGCAGTACTTC. This sequence encodes CASRAAGVARYEQYF.

The chain links TRBV7-8 to TRBJ2-7; 7 bases fit TRBD2. The germline V gene has CDR1 SGHVS and CDR2 FQNEAQ. The CDR3 sequence is 16 residues long. V gave up 1 base and J gave up 5 bases; unmatched junction bases: 11. The CDR3 region is CASSLGGGPRIHEQYF. DNA for the CDR3: TGTGCCAGCAGCTTAGGGGGGGGACCGCGTATTCACGAGCAGTACTTC.

This clone appeared once. The V and J genes are TRBV5-1 and TRBJ1-1, with 8 bases lining up with TRBD1. V dropped 5 bases and J dropped 0; count of bases not matched to a gene: 6. CDR3 length: 15 amino acids. CDR1 SGHRS and CDR2 YFSETQ come from the germline V gene. CDR3 in amino acids: CASRPQGGMNTEAFF. The CDR3 DNA sequence: TGCGCCAGCAGACCACAGGGGGGGATGAACACTGAAGCTTTCTTT.

CDR3: CASSSLYNEQFF. In nucleotides, the CDR3 is TGTGCCAGCAGCTCCCTCTACAATGAGCAGTTCTTC. The rearrangement uses TRBV11-2 and TRBJ2-1; D gene unclear. Germline V lookup: CDR1 SGHAT, CDR2 FQNNGV. V shed 4 bases and J shed 3 bases, with 4 bases lying between them. This CDR3 region has 12 residues.

V is TRBV7-9 and J is TRBJ2-1; D is ambiguous. Germline assignment: CDR1 SEHNR and CDR2 FQNEAQ (reference sequence). Trimming pared 1 base from V and 10 bases from J, leaving 5 bases between. The CDR3 is 11 residues long. The CDR3 reads CASSLVEEQFF. CDR3 in DNA: TGTGCCAGCAGCTTAGTCGAGGAGCAGTTCTTC.

The chain links TRBV6-6 to TRBJ1-5; 9 bases are a match to TRBD1. The CDR3 is 14 residues long. The V gene end was trimmed by 6 bases and the J gene end by 6 bases; junction bases not matched to a gene: 6. Germline assignment: CDR1 MNHNY and CDR2 SVGAGI (reference sequence). For the CDR3, the DNA is TGTGCCAGCAGCTGGGACAGGGAGGGTCAGCCCCAGCATTTT. Amino acid sequence: CASSWDREGQPQHF.

The CDR3: CASSVDEGSKTQYF. CDR3 bases: TGTGCCAGCAGCGTAGATGAGGGTTCGAAGACCCAGTACTTC. The chain carries TRBV9 and TRBJ2-5; a weak D match, TRBD2 (5 bases). V shed 0 bases and J shed 6 bases, with 12 bases lying between them. CDR1 and CDR2 (germline): SGDLS, YYNGEE. This CDR3 contains 14 residues.

The chain couples TRBV5-1 to TRBJ2-3, with a weak D call TRBD1 (6 bases). The CDR3 is 15 amino acids. The germline V gene has CDR1 SGHRS and CDR2 YFSETQ. With 4 bases removed from V and 2 bases from J, the gap between germline ends came to 14 bases. The CDR3 DNA is TGCGCCAGCAGCGACCTACAGGGTATCACAGATACGCAGTATTTT. Translation: CASSDLQGITDTQYF.

The sample holds a few counts of this clone. This chain links TRBV13 with TRBJ2-2, with D perhaps matching TRBD2 (6 bases). CDR3 length: 13 residues. Deletions cut 4 bases from V and 6 bases from J, with 9 bases between. The germline CDR1 and CDR2 sequences are PRHDT and FYEKMQ (reference sequence). For the CDR3, the DNA is TGTGCCAGCAGCTGGGGAGGTGCCGGGGAGCTGTTTTTT. Its translation is CASSWGGAGELFF. Using reference TRBV13 and TRBJ2-2 for the parts outside the CDR3, the full variable domain is AAGVIQSPRHLIKEKRETATLKCYPIPRHDTVYWYQQGPGQDPQFLISFYEKMQSDKGSIPDRFSAQQFSDYHSELNMSSLELGDSALYFCASSWGGAGELFFGEGSRLTVL.

The chain joins TRBV6-6 to TRBJ1-1, with D perhaps TRBD1 (5 bases). Germline V gene data show CDR1 as MNHNY and CDR2 as SVGAGI (reference sequence). The CDR3 loop spans 13 amino acids. V dropped 4 bases and J dropped 4 bases, with 10 bases sitting between them. The CDR3 region is CASSFQGGTEAFF. As DNA, the CDR3 is TGTGCCAGCAGTTTTCAGGGAGGCACTGAAGCTTTCTTT.

The chain recombines TRBV6-5 with TRBJ2-7; 7 bases align to TRBD1. V shed 2 bases, J shed 7 bases, and the junction held 5 bases outside the gene matches. Per germline, CDR1 MNHEY and CDR2 SVGAGI. The CDR3 consists of 13 residues. In nucleotides, the CDR3 is TGTGCCAGCAGTTACGACTCAGGGGGAGAGCAGTACTTC. Its translation is CASSYDSGGEQYF.

This chain uses TRBV18 with TRBJ2-3, with 9 bases lining up with TRBD1. Looked up from germline, CDR1 is KGHSH and CDR2 is LQKENI. The CDR3 sequence is 15 residues long. The trim removed 3 bases at V and 4 bases at J, leaving 5 bases unmatched. The CDR3 loop reads CASSPGDRAADTQYF. DNA for the CDR3: TGTGCCAGCTCACCTGGGGACAGGGCCGCAGATACGCAGTATTTT.

V is TRBV7-2 and J is TRBJ2-3; no firm D call. CDR1 SGHTA and CDR2 FQGNSA come from the germline V gene. The CDR3 sequence is 14 residues long. V lost 2 bases and J 4 bases, leaving 10 bases between the germline ends. This chain's CDR3 is CASSLSPTPDTQYF. The CDR3 bases are TGTGCCAGCAGCTTATCCCCTACGCCAGATACGCAGTATTTT.

This clone was counted a single time. This chain joins TRBV30 and TRBJ2-5; TRBD2 matches at 16 bases. Germline CDR1 is GTSNPN and CDR2 is SVGIG (reference sequence). Losses at the gene ends were 5 bases for V and 1 base for J; bases not matched to a gene: 7. This CDR3 region has 17 residues. The CDR3: CAWGTGLAGGGQETQYF. CDR3 bases: TGTGCCTGGGGAACGGGACTAGCGGGAGGGGGCCAAGAGACCCAGTACTTC.

This sequence joins TRBV6-5 and TRBJ2-5, with a tentative D call TRBD1 (6 bases). Germline V lookup: CDR1 MNHEY, CDR2 SVGAGI. The CDR3 is made up of 14 amino acids. Between the trimmed V and J ends, which lost 0 bases and 3 bases, there was a span of 8 bases. The CDR3 bases are TGTGCCAGCAGTTACTCCGGGACAAAAGAGACCCAGTACTTC. It specifies CASSYSGTKETQYF.

The chain joins TRBV3-1 (or the pseudogene TRBV3-2) to TRBJ2-3; D call uncertain. Germline CDR1 and CDR2: LGHDT and YNNKEL (reference sequence). V dropped 4 bases and J dropped 6 bases, with 11 bases sitting between them. The CDR3 loop spans 13 amino acids. The CDR3 coding sequence is TGTGCCAGCAGCCCCAAATACGGGGATACGCAGTATTTT. Translated: CASSPKYGDTQYF.

The chain links TRBV6-5 to TRBJ1-5; possibly TRBD1 for D (6 bases). Trimming cost V 4 bases and J 3 bases, with 10 bases left between them. In germline, CDR1 is MNHEY, CDR2 SVGAGI. This CDR3 region has 14 residues. The CDR3 here is CASSSGQPNQPQHF. In DNA, the CDR3 is TGTGCCAGCAGTTCCGGACAGCCCAATCAGCCCCAGCATTTT.

The rearrangement links TRBV5-1 to TRBJ1-1, with D hard to call. Germline V gene sequence: CDR1 SGHRS, CDR2 YFSETQ. This CDR3 has 12 residues. The germline V and J ends were trimmed by 3 bases and 2 bases, with 5 bases remaining between them. The CDR3 DNA is TGCGCCAGCAGCTCTTCTAACACTGAAGCTTTCTTT. Its protein product is CASSSSNTEAFF.

V and J are TRBV28 and TRBJ1-2; 8 bases are shared with TRBD1. There are 14 residues in the CDR3. V was pared by 8 bases and J by 4 bases, with 9 bases of the junction left unmatched. Germline values: CDR1 MDHEN, CDR2 SYDVKM. CDR3 in amino acids: CASGPADRVYGYTF. Written as DNA, the CDR3 is TGTGCCAGCGGCCCCGCGGACAGGGTCTATGGCTACACCTTC.

This clone has just one count. V usage is TRBV10-3 and J usage is TRBJ2-2; no reliable D call. CDR1 ENHRY and CDR2 SYGVKD come from the germline V gene. The CDR3 totals 16 residues. V was clipped by 0 bases and J by 0 bases, with 8 bases between them. This CDR3 reads CAISESHPANTGELFF. Written as DNA, the CDR3 is TGTGCCATCAGTGAGTCGCACCCAGCGAACACCGGGGAGCTGTTTTTT.